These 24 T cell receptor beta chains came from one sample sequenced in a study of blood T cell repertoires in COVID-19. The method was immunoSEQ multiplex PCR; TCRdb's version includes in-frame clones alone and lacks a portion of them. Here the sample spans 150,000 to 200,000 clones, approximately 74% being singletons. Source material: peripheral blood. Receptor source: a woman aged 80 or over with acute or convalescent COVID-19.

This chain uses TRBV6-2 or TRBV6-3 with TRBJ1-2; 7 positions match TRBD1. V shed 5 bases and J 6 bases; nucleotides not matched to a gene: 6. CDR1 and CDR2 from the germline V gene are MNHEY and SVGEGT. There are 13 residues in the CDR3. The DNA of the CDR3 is TGTGCCAGCAGTCACGGGACAGTAGATGGCTACACCTTC. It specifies CASSHGTVDGYTF.

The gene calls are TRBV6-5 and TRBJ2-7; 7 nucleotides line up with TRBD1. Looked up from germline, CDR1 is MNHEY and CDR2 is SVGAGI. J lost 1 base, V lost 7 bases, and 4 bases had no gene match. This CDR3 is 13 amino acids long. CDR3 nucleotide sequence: TGTGCCAGCAAGGGGACAGCTTCCTACGAGCAGTACTTC. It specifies CASKGTASYEQYF.

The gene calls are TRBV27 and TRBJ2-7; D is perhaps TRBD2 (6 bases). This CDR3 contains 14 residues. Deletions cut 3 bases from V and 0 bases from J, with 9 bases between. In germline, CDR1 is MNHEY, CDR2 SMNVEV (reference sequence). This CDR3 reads CASSFRGSSYEQYF. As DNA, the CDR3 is TGTGCCAGCAGTTTCCGGGGGAGCTCCTACGAGCAGTACTTC.

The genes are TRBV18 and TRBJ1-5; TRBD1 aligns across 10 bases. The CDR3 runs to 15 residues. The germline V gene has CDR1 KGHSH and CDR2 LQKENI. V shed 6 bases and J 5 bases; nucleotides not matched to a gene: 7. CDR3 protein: CASSRGTGAHQPQHF. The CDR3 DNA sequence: TGTGCCAGCTCCCGCGGGACAGGGGCACATCAGCCCCAGCATTTT.

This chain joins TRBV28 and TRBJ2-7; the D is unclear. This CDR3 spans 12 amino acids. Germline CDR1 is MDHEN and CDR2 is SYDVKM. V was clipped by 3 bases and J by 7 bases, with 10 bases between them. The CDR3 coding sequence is TGTGCCAGCAGTTTTTCCCCCAAAGAGCAGTACTTC. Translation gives CASSFSPKEQYF. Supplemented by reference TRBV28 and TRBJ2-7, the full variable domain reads DVKVTQSSRYLVKRTGEKVFLECVQDMDHENMFWYRQDPGLGLRLIYFSYDVKMKEKGDIPEGYSVSREKKERFSLILESASTNQTSMYLCASSFSPKEQYFGPGTRLTVT.

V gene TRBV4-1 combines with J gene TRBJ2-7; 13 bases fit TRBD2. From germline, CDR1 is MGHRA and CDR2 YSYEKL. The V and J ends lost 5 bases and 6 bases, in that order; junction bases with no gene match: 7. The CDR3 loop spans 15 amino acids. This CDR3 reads CASSAGLAGEVEQYF. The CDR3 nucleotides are TGCGCCAGCAGCGCCGGACTAGCGGGAGAGGTCGAGCAGTACTTC.

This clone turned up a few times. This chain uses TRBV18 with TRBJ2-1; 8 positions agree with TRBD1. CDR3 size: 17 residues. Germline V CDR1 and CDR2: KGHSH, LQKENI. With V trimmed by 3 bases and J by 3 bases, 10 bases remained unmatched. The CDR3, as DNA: TGTGCCAGCTCACCGTTGCCAGGGGGCACCTTCTACAATGAGCAGTTCTTC. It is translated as CASSPLPGGTFYNEQFF.

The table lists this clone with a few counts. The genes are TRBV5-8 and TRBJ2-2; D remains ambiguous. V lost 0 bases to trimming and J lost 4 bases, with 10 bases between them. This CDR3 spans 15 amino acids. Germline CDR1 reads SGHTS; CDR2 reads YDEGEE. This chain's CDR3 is CASSLGGASTGELFF. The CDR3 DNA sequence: TGTGCCAGCAGCTTGGGAGGTGCGAGCACCGGGGAGCTGTTTTTT.

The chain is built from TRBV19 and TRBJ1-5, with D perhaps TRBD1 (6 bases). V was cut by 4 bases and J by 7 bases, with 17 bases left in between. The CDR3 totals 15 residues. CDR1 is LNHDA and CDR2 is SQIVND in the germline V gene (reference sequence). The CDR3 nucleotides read TGTGCCAGTAGTACAGAACAACAGGGCTGGCAGCCCCAGCATTTT. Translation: CASSTEQQGWQPQHF.

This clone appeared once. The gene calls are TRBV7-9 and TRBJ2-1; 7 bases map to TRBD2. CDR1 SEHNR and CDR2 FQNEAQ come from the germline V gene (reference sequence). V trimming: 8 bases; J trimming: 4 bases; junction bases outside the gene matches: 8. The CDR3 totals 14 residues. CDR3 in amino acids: CASGAGIRYNEQFF. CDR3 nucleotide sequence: TGTGCCAGCGGAGCGGGAATAAGGTACAATGAGCAGTTCTTC.

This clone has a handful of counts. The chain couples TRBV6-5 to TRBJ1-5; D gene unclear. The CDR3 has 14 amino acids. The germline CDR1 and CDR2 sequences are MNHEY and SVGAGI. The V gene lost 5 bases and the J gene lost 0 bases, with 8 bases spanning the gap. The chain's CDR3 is CASSTEYSNQPQHF. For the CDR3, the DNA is TGTGCCAGCAGTACAGAATATAGCAATCAGCCCCAGCATTTT.

The CDR3 spells CASSFGPDYEQYF. Written as DNA, the CDR3 is TGTGCCAGCAGCTTTGGTCCAGACTACGAGCAGTACTTC. V is TRBV7-3 and J is TRBJ2-7; D remains ambiguous. CDR1 is SGHTA and CDR2 is FQGTGA in the germline V gene. Trimming removed 3 bases at V and 3 bases at J, with 9 bases between. This CDR3 has 13 residues.

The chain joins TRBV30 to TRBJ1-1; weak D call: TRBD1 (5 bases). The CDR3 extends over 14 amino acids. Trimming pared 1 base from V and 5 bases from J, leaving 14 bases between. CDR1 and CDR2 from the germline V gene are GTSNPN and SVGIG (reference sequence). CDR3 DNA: TGTGCCTGGAGTGACCGGGGGGTTTGGACTGAAGCTTTCTTT. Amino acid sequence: CAWSDRGVWTEAFF.

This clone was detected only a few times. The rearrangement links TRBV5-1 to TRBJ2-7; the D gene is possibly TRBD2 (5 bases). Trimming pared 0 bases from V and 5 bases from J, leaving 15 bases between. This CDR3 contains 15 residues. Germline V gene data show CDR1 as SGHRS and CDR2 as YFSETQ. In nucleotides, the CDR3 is TGCGCCAGCAGCTTGGGAGAGAGAGAGGGTCACGAGCAGTACTTC. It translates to CASSLGEREGHEQYF.

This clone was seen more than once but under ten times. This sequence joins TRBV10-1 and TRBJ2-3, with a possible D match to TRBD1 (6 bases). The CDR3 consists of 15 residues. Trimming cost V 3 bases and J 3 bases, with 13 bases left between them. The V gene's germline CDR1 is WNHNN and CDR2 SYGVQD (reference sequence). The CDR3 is CASSDSPGATDTQYF. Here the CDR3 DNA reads TGCGCCAGCAGTGATTCACCAGGGGCAACAGATACGCAGTATTTT.

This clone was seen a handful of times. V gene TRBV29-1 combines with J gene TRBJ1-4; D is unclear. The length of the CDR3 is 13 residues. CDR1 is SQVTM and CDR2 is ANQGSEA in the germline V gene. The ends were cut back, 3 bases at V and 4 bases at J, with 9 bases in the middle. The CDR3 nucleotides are TGCAGCGTTGACAGAGGGTATAATGAAAAACTGTTTTTT. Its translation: CSVDRGYNEKLFF.

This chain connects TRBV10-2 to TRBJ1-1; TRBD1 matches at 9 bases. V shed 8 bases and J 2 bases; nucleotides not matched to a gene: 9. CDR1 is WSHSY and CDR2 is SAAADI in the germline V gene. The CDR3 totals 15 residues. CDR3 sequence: CASSDRGLSNTEAFF. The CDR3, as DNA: TGCGCCAGCTCGGACAGGGGCCTTTCAAACACTGAAGCTTTCTTT.

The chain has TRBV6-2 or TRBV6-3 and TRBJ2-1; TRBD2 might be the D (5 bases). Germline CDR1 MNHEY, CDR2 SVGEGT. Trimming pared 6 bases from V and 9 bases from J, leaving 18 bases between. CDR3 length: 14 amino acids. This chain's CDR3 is CASSPTRDLIEQFF. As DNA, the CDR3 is TGTGCCAGCAGCCCTACCCGGGATTTGATTGAGCAGTTCTTC.

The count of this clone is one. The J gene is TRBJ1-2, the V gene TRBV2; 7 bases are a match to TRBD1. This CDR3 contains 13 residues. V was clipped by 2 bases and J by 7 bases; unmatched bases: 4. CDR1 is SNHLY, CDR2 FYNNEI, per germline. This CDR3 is CASSEQGEAGYTF. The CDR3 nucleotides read TGTGCCAGCAGTGAACAGGGGGAGGCTGGCTACACCTTC. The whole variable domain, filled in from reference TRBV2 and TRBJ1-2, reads EPEVTQTPSHQVTQMGQEVILRCVPISNHLYFYWYRQILGQKVEFLVSFYNNEISEKSEIFDDQFSVERPDGSNFTLKIRSTKLEDSAMYFCASSEQGEAGYTFGSGTRLTVV.

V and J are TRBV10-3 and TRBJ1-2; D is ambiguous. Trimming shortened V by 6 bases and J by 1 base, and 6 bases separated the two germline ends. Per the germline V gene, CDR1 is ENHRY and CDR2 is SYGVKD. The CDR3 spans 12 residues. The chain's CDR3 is CAISSGNYGYTF. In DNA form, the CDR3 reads TGTGCCATCAGCTCGGGTAACTATGGCTACACCTTC.

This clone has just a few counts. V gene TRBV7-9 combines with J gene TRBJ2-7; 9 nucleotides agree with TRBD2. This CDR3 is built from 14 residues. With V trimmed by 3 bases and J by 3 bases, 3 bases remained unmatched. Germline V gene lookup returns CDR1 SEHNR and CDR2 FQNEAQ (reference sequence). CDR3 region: CASSLSAGGYEQYF. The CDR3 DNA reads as TGTGCCAGCAGCTTGTCAGCGGGAGGCTACGAGCAGTACTTC.

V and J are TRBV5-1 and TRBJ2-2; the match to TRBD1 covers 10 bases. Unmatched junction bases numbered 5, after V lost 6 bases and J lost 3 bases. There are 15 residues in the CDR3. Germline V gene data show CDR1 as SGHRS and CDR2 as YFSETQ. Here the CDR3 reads CASTPGQGYTGELFF. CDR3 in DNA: TGCGCCAGCACCCCGGGACAGGGGTACACCGGGGAGCTGTTTTTT.

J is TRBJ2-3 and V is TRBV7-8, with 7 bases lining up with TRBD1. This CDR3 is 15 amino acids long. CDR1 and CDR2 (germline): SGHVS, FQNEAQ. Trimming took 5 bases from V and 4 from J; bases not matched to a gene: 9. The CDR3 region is CASSPRQGVADTQYF. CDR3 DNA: TGTGCCAGCAGCCCACGGCAGGGGGTAGCAGATACGCAGTATTTT.

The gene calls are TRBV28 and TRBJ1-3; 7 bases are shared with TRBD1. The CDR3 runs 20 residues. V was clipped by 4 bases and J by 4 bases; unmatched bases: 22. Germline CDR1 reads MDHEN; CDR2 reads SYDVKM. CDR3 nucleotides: TGTGCCAGCAGTTGGAATCAGGGGGACGGTCTATTGAGCGGGGGAAACACCATATATTTT. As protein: CASSWNQGDGLLSGGNTIYF.